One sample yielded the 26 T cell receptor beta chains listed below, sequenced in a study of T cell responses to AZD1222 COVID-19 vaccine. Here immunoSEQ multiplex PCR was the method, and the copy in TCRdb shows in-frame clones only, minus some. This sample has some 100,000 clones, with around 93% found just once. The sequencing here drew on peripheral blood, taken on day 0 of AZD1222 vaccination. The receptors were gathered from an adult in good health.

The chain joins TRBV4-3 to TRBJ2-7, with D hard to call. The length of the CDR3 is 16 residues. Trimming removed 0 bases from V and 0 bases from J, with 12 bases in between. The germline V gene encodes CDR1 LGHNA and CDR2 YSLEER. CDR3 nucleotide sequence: TGCGCCAGCAGCCAAGAATGGAGCCTAAGCTCCTACGAGCAGTACTTC. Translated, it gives CASSQEWSLSSYEQYF.

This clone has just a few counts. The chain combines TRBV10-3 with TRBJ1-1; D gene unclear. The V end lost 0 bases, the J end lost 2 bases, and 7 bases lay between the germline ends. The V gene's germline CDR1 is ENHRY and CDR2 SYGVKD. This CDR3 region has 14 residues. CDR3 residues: CAISESKVNTEAFF. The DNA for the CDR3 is TGTGCCATCAGTGAGTCTAAGGTCAACACTGAAGCTTTCTTT.

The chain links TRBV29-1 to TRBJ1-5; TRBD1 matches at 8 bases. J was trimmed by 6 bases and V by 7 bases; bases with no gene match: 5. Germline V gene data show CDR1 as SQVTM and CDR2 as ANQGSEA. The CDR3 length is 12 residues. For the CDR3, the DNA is TGCAGCGCCCGACAGGGGACTCAGCCCCAGCATTTT. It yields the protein CSARQGTQPQHF.

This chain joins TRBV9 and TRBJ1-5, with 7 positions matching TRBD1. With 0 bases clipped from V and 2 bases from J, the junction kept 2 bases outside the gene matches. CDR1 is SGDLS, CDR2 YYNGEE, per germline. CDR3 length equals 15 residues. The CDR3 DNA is TGTGCCAGCAGCGTAGGGACAGGAGGCAATCAGCCCCAGCATTTT. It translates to CASSVGTGGNQPQHF.

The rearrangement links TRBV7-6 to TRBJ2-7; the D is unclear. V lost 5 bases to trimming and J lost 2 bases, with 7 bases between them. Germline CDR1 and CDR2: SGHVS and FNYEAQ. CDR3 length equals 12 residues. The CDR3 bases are TGTGCCAGCAGCCCTGGACCCTACGAGCAGTACTTC. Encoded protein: CASSPGPYEQYF.

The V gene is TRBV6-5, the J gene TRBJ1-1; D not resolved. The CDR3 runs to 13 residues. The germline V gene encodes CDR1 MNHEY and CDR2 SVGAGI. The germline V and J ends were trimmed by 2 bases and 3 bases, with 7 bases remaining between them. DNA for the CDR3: TGTGCCAGCAGTTACCGGGTTTACACTGAAGCTTTCTTT. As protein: CASSYRVYTEAFF.

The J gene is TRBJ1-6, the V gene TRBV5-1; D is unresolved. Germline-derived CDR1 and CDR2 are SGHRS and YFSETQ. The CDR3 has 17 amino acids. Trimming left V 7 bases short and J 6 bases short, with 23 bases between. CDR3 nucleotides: TGCGCCAGCGGGCCGGGCAACCCCCTTGTGTCTAATTCACCCCTCCACTTT. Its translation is CASGPGNPLVSNSPLHF.

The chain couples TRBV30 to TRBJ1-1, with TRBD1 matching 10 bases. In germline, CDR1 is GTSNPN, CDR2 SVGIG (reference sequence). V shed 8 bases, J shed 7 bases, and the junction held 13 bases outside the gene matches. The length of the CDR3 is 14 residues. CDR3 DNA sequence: TGTGCCGTGGATATCGGGACAGGGGTTGTTGAAGCTTTCTTT. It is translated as CAVDIGTGVVEAFF.

The CDR3 nucleotides are TGTGCCAGCAGCTTTACCGGGACAGGGTTAAGAGAGCAGTACTTC. It yields the protein CASSFTGTGLREQYF. The chain is built from TRBV7-3 and TRBJ2-7, with 9 bases aligning to TRBD1. The CDR3 length is 15 residues. The germline V gene has CDR1 SGHTA and CDR2 FQGTGA. V shed 3 bases and J 7 bases; nucleotides not matched to a gene: 10.

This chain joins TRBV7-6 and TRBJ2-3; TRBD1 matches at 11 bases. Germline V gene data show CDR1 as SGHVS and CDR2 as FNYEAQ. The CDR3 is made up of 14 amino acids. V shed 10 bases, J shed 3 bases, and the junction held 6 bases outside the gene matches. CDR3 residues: CATQDRGPTDTQYF. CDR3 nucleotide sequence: TGTGCCACTCAGGACAGGGGGCCAACAGATACGCAGTATTTT.

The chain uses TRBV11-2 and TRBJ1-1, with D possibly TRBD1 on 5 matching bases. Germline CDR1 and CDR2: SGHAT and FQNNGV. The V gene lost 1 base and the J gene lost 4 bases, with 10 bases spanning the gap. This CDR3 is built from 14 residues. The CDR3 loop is CASSLAGGGTEAFF. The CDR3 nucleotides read TGTGCCAGCAGCTTAGCGGGGGGAGGCACTGAAGCTTTCTTT.

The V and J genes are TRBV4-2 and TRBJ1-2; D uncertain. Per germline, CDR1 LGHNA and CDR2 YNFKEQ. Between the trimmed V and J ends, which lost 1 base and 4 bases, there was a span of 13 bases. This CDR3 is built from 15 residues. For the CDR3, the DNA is TGTGCCAGCAGCCAAGGGGGAGGGTGGGCCTATGGCTACACCTTC. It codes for CASSQGGGWAYGYTF.

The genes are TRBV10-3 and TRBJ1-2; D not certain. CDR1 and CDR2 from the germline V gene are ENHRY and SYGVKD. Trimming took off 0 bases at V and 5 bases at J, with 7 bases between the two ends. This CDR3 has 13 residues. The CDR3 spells CAISESTDYGYTF. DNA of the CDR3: TGTGCCATCAGTGAGTCTACAGATTATGGCTACACCTTC.

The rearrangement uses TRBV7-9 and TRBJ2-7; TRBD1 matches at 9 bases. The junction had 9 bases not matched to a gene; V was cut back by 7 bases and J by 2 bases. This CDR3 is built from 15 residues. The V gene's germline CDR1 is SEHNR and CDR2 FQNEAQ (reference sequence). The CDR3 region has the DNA TGTGCCAGCACCCCGCCGGGGACAGGGACCTACGAGCAGTACTTC. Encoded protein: CASTPPGTGTYEQYF.

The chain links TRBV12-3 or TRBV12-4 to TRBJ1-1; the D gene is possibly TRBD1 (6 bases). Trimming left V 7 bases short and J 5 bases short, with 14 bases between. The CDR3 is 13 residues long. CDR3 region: CASTWGAGTEAFF. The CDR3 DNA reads TGTGCCAGCACCTGGGGGGCAGGGACTGAAGCTTTCTTT.

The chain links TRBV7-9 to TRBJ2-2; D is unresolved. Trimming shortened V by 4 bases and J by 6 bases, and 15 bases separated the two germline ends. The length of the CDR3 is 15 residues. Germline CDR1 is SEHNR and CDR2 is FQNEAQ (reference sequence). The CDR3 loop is CASSSSPGLAGELFF. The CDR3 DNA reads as TGTGCCAGCAGCTCCTCTCCGGGTCTTGCCGGGGAGCTGTTTTTT.

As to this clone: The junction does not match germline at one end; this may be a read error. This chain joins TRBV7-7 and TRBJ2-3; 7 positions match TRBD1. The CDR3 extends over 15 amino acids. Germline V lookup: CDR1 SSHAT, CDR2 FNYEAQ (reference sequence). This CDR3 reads CASSPTGFSTDTQYF. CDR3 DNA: TGTGCTAGCAGCCCGACAGGGTTTAGCACAGATACGCAGTATTTT. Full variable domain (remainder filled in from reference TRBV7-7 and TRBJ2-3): GAGVSQSPRYKVTKRGQDVTLRCDPISSHATLYWYQQALGQGPEFLTYFNYEAQPDKSGLPSDRFSAERPEGSISTLTIQRTEQRDSAMYRCASSPTGFSTDTQYFGPGTRLTVL.

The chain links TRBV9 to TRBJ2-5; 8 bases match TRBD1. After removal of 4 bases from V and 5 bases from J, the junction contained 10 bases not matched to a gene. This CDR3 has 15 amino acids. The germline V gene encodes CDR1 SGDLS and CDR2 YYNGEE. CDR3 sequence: CASSPSLNRGETQYF. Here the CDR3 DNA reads TGTGCCAGCAGCCCCTCCTTAAACAGGGGGGAGACCCAGTACTTC.

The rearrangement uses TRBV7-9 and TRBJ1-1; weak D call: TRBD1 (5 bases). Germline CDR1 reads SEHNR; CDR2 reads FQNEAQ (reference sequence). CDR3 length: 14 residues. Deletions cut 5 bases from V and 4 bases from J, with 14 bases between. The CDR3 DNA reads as TGTGCCAGCAGCCGGGGCGGATGGGGCACTGAAGCTTTCTTT. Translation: CASSRGGWGTEAFF.

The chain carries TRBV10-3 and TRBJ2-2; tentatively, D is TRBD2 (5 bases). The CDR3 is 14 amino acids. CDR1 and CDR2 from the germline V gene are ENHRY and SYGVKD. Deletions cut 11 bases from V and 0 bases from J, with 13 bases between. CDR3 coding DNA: TGTGCCTCCAGCGGCTTCACGAACACCGGGGAGCTGTTTTTT. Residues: CASSGFTNTGELFF.

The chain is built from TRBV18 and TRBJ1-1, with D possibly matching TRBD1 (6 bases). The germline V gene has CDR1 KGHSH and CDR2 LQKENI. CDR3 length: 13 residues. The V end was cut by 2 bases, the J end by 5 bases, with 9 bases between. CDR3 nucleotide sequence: TGTGCCAGCTCACCAGCTACAGGGACTGAAGCTTTCTTT. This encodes CASSPATGTEAFF.

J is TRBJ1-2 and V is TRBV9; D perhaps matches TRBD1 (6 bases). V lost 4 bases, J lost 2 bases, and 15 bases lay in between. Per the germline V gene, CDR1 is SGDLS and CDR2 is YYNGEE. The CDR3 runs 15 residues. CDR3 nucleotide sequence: TGTGCCAGCAGCCCGGGGACGGGGGGCAACTATGGCTACACCTTC. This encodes CASSPGTGGNYGYTF.

CDR3 nucleotide sequence: TGTGCCAGCTCTAACCGGGACAGGGTGTCGGGAAACACCATATATTTT. This encodes CASSNRDRVSGNTIYF. The rearrangement joins TRBV18 to TRBJ1-3; 9 nucleotides match TRBD1. The CDR3 sequence is 16 residues long. Germline-derived CDR1 and CDR2 are KGHSH and LQKENI. J was trimmed by 4 bases and V by 6 bases; bases with no gene match: 10.

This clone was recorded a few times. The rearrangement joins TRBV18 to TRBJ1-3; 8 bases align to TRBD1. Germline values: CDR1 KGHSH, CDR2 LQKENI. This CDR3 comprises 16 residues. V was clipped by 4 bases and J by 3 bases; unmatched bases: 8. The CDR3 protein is CASSLPTGVGGNTIYF. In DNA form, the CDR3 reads TGTGCCAGCTCACTCCCGACAGGGGTCGGTGGAAACACCATATATTTT.

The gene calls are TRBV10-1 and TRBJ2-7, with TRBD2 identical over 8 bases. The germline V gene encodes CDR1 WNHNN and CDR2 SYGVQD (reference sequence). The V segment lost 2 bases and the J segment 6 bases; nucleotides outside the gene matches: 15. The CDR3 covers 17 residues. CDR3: CASSERLAGSLLFEQYF. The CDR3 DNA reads TGCGCCAGCAGTGAGAGGCTAGCGGGCTCCCTACTCTTCGAGCAGTACTTC.

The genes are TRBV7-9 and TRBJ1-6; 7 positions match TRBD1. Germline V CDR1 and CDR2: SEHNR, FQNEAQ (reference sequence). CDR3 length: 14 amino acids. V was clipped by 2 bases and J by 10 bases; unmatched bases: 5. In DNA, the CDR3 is TGTGCCAGCAGCTTAACAGGGGATGGGTCACCCCTCCACTTT. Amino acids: CASSLTGDGSPLHF.